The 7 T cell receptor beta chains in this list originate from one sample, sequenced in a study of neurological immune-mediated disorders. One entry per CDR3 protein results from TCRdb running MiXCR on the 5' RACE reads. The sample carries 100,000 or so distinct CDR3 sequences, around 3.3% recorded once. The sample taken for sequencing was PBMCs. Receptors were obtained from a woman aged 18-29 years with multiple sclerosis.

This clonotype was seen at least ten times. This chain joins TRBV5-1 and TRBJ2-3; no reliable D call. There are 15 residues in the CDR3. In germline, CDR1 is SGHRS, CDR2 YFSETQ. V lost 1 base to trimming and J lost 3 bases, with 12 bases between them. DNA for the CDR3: TGCGCCAGCAGCTTGAGGGCTGGTTCTACAGATACGCAGTATTTT. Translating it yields CASSLRAGSTDTQYF.

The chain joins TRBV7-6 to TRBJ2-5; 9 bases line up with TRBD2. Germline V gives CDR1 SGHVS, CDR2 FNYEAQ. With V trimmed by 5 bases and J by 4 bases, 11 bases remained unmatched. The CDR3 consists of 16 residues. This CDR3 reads CASSPLAGQGGETQYF. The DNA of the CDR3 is TGTGCCAGCAGCCCCCTAGCGGGGCAGGGGGGAGAGACCCAGTACTTC.

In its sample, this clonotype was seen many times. CDR3 loop: CASRPLASGAHEQYF. CDR3 nucleotides: TGTGCCAGCAGACCACTAGCGTCTGGGGCCCACGAGCAGTACTTC. V and J are TRBV3-1 and TRBJ2-7; 7 nucleotides line up with TRBD2. This CDR3 has 15 residues. Germline-derived CDR1 and CDR2 are LGHDT and YNNKEL (reference sequence). V dropped 6 bases and J dropped 5; count of bases not matched to a gene: 13.

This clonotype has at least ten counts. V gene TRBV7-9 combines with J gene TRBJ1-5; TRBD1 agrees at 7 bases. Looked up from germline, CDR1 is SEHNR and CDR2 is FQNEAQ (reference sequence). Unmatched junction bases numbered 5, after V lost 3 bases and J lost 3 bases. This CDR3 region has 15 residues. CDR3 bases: TGTGCCAGCAGCTTGGCCGGGACAGACAATCAGCCCCAGCATTTT. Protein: CASSLAGTDNQPQHF. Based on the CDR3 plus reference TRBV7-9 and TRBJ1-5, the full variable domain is DTGVSQNPRHKITKRGQNVTFRCDPISEHNRLYWYRQTLGQGPEFLTYFQNEAQLEKSRLLSDRFSAERPKGSFSTLEIQRTEQGDSAMYLCASSLAGTDNQPQHFGDGTRLSIL.

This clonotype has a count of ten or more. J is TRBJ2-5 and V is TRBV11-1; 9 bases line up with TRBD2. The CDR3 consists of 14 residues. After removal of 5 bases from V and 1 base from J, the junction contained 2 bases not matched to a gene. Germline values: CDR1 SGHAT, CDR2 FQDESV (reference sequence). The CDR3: CASSQAGGQETQYF. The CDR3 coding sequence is TGTGCCAGCAGCCAAGCGGGAGGCCAAGAGACCCAGTACTTC.

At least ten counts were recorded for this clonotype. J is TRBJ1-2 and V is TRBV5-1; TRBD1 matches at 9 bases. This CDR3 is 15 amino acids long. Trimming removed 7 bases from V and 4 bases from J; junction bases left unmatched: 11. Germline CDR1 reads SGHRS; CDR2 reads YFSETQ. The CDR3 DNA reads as TGCGCCAGCGGACAAACGGACAGGGGCTTCTATGGCTACACCTTC. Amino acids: CASGQTDRGFYGYTF. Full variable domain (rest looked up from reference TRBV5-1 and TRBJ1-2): KAGVTQTPRYLIKTRGQQVTLSCSPISGHRSVSWYQQTPGQGLQFLFEYFSETQRNKGNFPGRFSGRQFSNSRSEMNVSTLELGDSALYLCASGQTDRGFYGYTFGSGTRLTVV.

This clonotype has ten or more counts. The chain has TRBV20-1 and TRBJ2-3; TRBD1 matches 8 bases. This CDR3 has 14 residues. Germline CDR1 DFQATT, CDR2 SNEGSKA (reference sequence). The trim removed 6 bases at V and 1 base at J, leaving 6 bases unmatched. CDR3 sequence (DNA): TGCAGTGCAGTTCCGACAGGGGGCACAGATACGCAGTATTTT. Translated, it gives CSAVPTGGTDTQYF.